The rows below give T cell receptor beta chains drawn from one sample of a study of T cell changes during pregnancy in multiple sclerosis. Assay used: immunoSEQ multiplex PCR; TCRdb lists only in-frame clones, some missing. The sample records tens of thousands of clones, more than 85% being singletons. The input for sequencing was CD4+ T cells from peripheral blood mononuclear cells, taken in the second trimester of pregnancy. Source of these receptors: a female donor with multiple sclerosis, enrolled in a pregnancy study. Each CDR3 is given with its conserved first and last residue. The D gene is left open where the match is weak. The listing skips clone size in some rows; elsewhere it reads once, few, many or a size class.

>TRBV30|TRBJ2-5|-|TRBD1
CAWSVMDRAETQYF
TGTGCCTGGAGTGTAATGGACAGGGCGGAGACCCAGTACTTC
>TRBV5-5|TRBJ2-7|-|TRBD1
CASSGVPGQGKFRYF
TGTGCCAGCAGCGGTGTGCCGGGACAGGGCAAATTTCGGTACTTC
>TRBV5-1|TRBJ2-2|-|-
CASSLALGSLVTGELFF
TGCGCCAGCAGCTTGGCCCTGGGCAGTCTGGTCACCGGGGAGCTGTTTTTT
>TRBV5-6|TRBJ1-2|few|-
CASSLKGAGEGYTF
TGTGCCAGCAGCTTGAAGGGAGCGGGGGAGGGCTACACCTTC
>TRBV29-1|TRBJ2-3|-|TRBD1
CSARTGPDTQYF
TGCAGCGCCCGGACAGGGCCAGATACGCAGTATTTT
>TRBV6-5|TRBJ1-5|-|TRBD1
CASSQTGDSNQPQHF
TGTGCCAGCAGTCAGACAGGGGATAGCAATCAGCCCCAGCATTTT
>TRBV6-7|TRBJ1-6|once|-
CASPWRKSPLHF
TGTGCCAGCCCCTGGCGGAAATCACCCCTCCACTTT
>TRBV15|TRBJ2-5|once|-
CATSRDPSPETQYF
TGTGCCACCAGCAGAGATCCTAGTCCGGAGACCCAGTACTTC
>TRBV27|TRBJ1-2|-|TRBD1
CASSLFADRASLSFGYTF
TGTGCCAGCAGTTTATTCGCGGACAGGGCCTCCCTATCGTTTGGCTACACCTTC
>TRBV9|TRBJ1-2|-|TRBD1
CASSAGQVRYGYTF
TGTGCCAGCAGCGCCGGACAGGTACGCTATGGCTACACCTTC
>TRBV27|TRBJ1-5|-|-
CASRPGMGAGIYQPQHF
TGTGCCAGCAGGCCCGGAATGGGGGCAGGGATTTATCAGCCCCAGCATTTT
>TRBV7-9|TRBJ1-1|-|TRBD1
CASSLPTGTASTEAFF
TGTGCCAGCAGCCTGCCGACCGGGACAGCCAGCACTGAAGCTTTCTTT
>TRBV28|TRBJ1-5|few|-
CASSPPGNQPQHF
TGTGCCAGCAGTCCACCGGGCAATCAGCCCCAGCATTTT
>TRBV6-5|TRBJ2-5|-|-
CASSYSLQETQYF
TGTGCCAGCAGTTACAGCCTCCAAGAGACCCAGTACTTC
>TRBV6-6|TRBJ1-5|-|-
CASSGPNQPQHF
TGTGCCAGCAGTGGGCCCAATCAGCCCCAGCATTTT
>TRBV7-9|TRBJ2-5|-|TRBD1
CASSLQGVETQYF
TGTGCCAGCAGCTTACAGGGGGTGGAGACCCAGTACTTC
>TRBV18|TRBJ2-7|-|TRBD1
CASSAGQGVEQYF
TGTGCCAGCTCAGCCGGACAGGGAGTCGAGCAGTACTTC
>TRBV11-1|TRBJ2-1|-|TRBD1
CASSRQGVNEQFF
TGTGCCAGCAGCCGACAGGGAGTAAATGAGCAGTTCTTC
>TRBV7-9|TRBJ1-6|once|TRBD1
CASSLDRGYSPLHF
TGTGCCAGCAGCTTGGACAGGGGTTATTCACCCCTCCACTTT
>TRBV5-1|TRBJ2-1|-|TRBD2
CASSLGLVGEQFF
TGCGCCAGCAGCCTGGGACTAGTTGGTGAGCAGTTCTTC
>TRBV6-5|TRBJ1-4|-|-
CASSPVFPVWKLFF
TGTGCCAGCAGTCCTGTCTTTCCGGTATGGAAACTGTTTTTT
>TRBV27|TRBJ1-1|once|TRBD1
CASRPLGQGRNTEAFF
TGTGCCAGCAGGCCCTTGGGACAGGGGAGGAACACTGAAGCTTTCTTT
>TRBV6-4|TRBJ2-4|once|TRBD1
CASSWDRFAKNIQYF
TGTGCCAGCAGTTGGGACAGATTTGCCAAAAACATTCAGTACTTC
>TRBV7-8|TRBJ1-6|-|TRBD1
CASQQGNNSPLHF
TGTGCCAGTCAACAGGGGAATAATTCACCCCTCCACTTT
>TRBV19|TRBJ2-1|-|TRBD1
CASSIRGSVLEQFF
TGTGCCAGTAGTATCAGGGGGAGCGTTCTTGAGCAGTTCTTC
>TRBV4-2|TRBJ1-4|-|TRBD1
CASSRDRGEGLREKLFF
TGTGCCAGCAGCCGCGACAGGGGCGAAGGGTTGCGTGAAAAACTGTTTTTT
>TRBV2|TRBJ2-7|once|-
CASSAPYEQYF
TGTGCCAGCAGCGCGCCCTACGAGCAGTACTTC
>TRBV5-8|TRBJ1-2|-|TRBD1
CASSLYQGAYGYGYTF
TGTGCCAGCAGCTTGTATCAGGGGGCGTACGGCTATGGCTACACCTTC
>TRBV6-5|TRBJ1-2|-|TRBD1
CASSPGWTGELDAF
TGTGCCAGCAGTCCCGGGTGGACAGGGGAGCTGGACGCCTTC
>TRBV21-1|TRBJ1-6|-|-
CASPKGHSSYWGLDSPLHF
TGTGCCAGCCCTAAAGGACACAGCTCCTATTGGGGACTGGACTCACCCCTCCACTTT
>TRBV6-6|TRBJ2-5|once|-
CASSYLDETQYF
TGTGCCAGCAGTTACTTAGATGAGACCCAGTACTTC
>TRBV6-1|TRBJ1-5|-|-
CASRLYRQDARPQHF
TGTGCCAGCAGACTCTATAGACAGGACGCAAGGCCCCAGCATTTT
>TRBV30|TRBJ2-1|-|TRBD2
CAWSARSGGSDNEQFF
TGTGCCTGGAGTGCCCGTAGCGGGGGTTCTGACAATGAGCAGTTCTTC
>TRBV29-1|TRBJ1-1|-|TRBD1
CSVDGQGRAFF
TGCAGCGTGGACGGACAGGGGCGAGCTTTCTTT
>TRBV19|TRBJ2-1|-|-
CASRLWASSYNEQFF
TGTGCCAGTAGGTTGTGGGCCAGCTCCTACAATGAGCAGTTCTTC
>TRBV20-1|TRBJ1-2|-|-
CSASISYGYTF
TGCAGTGCTAGCATTTCCTATGGCTACACCTTC
>TRBV10-3|TRBJ1-5|-|-
CAISEVNRRTLSGNQPQHF
TGTGCCATCAGTGAGGTCAACAGGCGGACCCTGAGTGGCAATCAGCCCCAGCATTTT
>TRBV7-2|TRBJ2-7|-|-
CASSLDYRAYEQYF
TGTGCCAGCAGCTTAGATTACAGGGCCTACGAGCAGTACTTC
>TRBV27|TRBJ2-7|-|-
CASSPLGQGRSYEQYF
TGTGCCAGCAGTCCTCTCGGGCAGGGCCGTTCCTACGAGCAGTACTTC
>TRBV10-1|TRBJ2-1|-|TRBD2
CASSDPTGLAGDIWNEQFF
TGCGCCAGCAGTGATCCGACTGGACTAGCGGGAGATATTTGGAATGAGCAGTTCTTC
>TRBV5-1|TRBJ2-5|-|TRBD2
CASSLGTSGQETQYF
TGCGCCAGCAGCTTGGGGACTAGCGGACAAGAGACCCAGTACTTC
>TRBV6-1|TRBJ1-2|-|TRBD1
CASSERGLRGYTF
TGTGCCAGCAGTGAGAGGGGGCTGAGGGGCTACACCTTC
>TRBV30|TRBJ1-2|-|-
CAWSPRGHGYTF
TGTGCCTGGAGTCCGAGAGGGCACGGCTACACCTTC
>TRBV5-3|TRBJ2-7|-|-
CARRQGLIGYEQYF
TGTGCCAGAAGACAGGGTTTAATTGGCTACGAGCAGTACTTC
>TRBV2|TRBJ2-7|-|TRBD1
CAGKTGVRYEQYF
TGTGCCGGGAAAACAGGGGTCAGGTACGAGCAGTACTTC
>TRBV6-1|TRBJ1-1|-|TRBD1
CASSIGRGRGTEAFF
TGTGCCAGCAGTATAGGCAGGGGGCGGGGCACTGAAGCTTTCTTT
>TRBV7-2|TRBJ2-2|-|-
CASSLQGTGELFF
TGTGCCAGCAGCTTACAGGGCACCGGGGAGCTGTTTTTT
>TRBV7-2|TRBJ2-1|once|TRBD2
CASSLARSGISNEQFF
TGTGCCAGCAGCTTAGCGCGAAGCGGGATCAGCAATGAGCAGTTCTTC
>TRBV19|TRBJ2-1|-|TRBD2
CASRSSGRPYNEQFF
TGTGCCAGTAGATCAAGCGGGAGACCCTACAATGAGCAGTTCTTC
>TRBV5-1|TRBJ2-7|-|TRBD1
CASSLPGQSYEQYF
TGCGCCAGCAGCTTACCGGGACAGTCCTACGAGCAGTACTTC
>TRBV30|TRBJ2-2|once|-
CAWSVRGSGELFF
TGTGCCTGGAGTGTAAGGGGCTCCGGGGAGCTGTTTTTT
>TRBV2|TRBJ1-3|-|TRBD1
CASSDRGSGNTIYF
TGTGCCAGCAGCGACAGGGGCTCTGGAAACACCATATATTTT
>TRBV10-3|TRBJ2-5|-|TRBD2
CAISESTSGGSQETQYF
TGTGCCATCAGTGAGTCGACGTCCGGCGGGAGTCAAGAGACCCAGTACTTC
>TRBV30|TRBJ1-2|-|-
CAWGKDRVQGGRNGYTF
TGTGCCTGGGGGAAGGATCGGGTCCAGGGCGGTAGGAATGGCTACACCTTC
>TRBV29-1|TRBJ2-7|-|TRBD1
CSVRGGGYEQYF
TGCAGCGTTCGAGGGGGCGGTTACGAGCAGTACTTC
>TRBV12-5|TRBJ1-1|-|TRBD1
CAGTAQDNTEAFF
TGTGCTGGGACAGCTCAGGATAACACTGAAGCTTTCTTT